The 2 T cell receptor beta chains listed next were all sequenced from one sample in a study of control samples from healthy donors and cancer patients (dated by TCRdb to 2018 to 2021). Libraries were built with the immunoSEQ multiplex PCR assay. This is the immuneACCESS table as TCRdb keeps it, with only in-frame sequences that have V and J called. A part of the clones is gone; compared with another copy, unresolved V genes explain less than half, and the rest is unexplained. The sample table shows about 130,000 clones, and roughly 84% are seen once. Roughly 3.1% of the sample goes to the ten largest clones. The source material was blood. The receptors were sampled from a middle-aged man in good health.

V gene TRBV5-1 combines with J gene TRBJ2-7, with 7 positions matching TRBD1. The germline V gene has CDR1 SGHRS and CDR2 YFSETQ. The V gene end was trimmed by 3 bases and the J gene end by 2 bases; junction bases not matched to a gene: 8. CDR3 length: 15 residues. The CDR3, as DNA: TGCGCCAGCAGCTATCAGACAGGGACGACCTACGAGCAGTACTTC. Protein: CASSYQTGTTYEQYF.

Written as DNA, the CDR3 is TGTGCCAGCAGCTTAGTTCCCAGCTCTGGAAACACCATATATTTT. Translating it yields CASSLVPSSGNTIYF. The chain joins TRBV7-6 to TRBJ1-3; D not certain. The CDR3 contains 15 residues. Germline V gene sequence: CDR1 SGHVS, CDR2 FNYEAQ. Trimming stripped 1 base from V and 0 bases from J, with 7 bases between.